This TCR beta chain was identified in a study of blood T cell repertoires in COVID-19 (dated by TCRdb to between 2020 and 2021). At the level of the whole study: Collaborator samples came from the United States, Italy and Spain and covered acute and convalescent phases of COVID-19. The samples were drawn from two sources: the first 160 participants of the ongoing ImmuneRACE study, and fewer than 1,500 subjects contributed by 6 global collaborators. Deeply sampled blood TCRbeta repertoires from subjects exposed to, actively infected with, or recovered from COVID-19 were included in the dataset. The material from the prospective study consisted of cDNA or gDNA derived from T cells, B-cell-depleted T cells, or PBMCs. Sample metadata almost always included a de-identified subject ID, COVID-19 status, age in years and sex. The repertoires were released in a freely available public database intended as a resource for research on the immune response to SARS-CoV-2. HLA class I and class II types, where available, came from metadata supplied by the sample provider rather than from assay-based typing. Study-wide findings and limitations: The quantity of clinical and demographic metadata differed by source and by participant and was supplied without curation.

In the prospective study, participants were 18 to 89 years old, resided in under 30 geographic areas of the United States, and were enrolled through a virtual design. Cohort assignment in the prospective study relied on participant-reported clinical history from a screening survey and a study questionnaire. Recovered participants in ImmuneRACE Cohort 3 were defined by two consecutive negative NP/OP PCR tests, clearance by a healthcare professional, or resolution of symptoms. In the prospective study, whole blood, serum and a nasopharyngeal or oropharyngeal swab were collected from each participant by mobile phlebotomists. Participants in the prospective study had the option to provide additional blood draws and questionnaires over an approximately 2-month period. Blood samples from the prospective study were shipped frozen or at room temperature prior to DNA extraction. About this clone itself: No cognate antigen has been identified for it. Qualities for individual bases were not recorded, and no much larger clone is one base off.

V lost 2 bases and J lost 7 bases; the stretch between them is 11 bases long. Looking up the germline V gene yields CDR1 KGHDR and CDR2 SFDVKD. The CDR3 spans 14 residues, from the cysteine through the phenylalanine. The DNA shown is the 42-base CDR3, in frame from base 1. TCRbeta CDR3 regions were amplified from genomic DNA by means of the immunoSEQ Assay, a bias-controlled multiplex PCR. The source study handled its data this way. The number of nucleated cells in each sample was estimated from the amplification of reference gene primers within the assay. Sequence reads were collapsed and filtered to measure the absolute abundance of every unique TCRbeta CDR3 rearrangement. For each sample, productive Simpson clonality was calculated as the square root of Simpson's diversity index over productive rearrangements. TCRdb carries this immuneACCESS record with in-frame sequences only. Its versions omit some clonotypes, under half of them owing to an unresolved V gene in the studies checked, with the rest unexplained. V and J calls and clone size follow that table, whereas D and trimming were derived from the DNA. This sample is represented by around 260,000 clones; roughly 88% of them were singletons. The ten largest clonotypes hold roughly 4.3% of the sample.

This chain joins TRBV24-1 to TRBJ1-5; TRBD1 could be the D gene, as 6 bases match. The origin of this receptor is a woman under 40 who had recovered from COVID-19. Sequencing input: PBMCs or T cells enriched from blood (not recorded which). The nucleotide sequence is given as TGTGCCACCAGTGATTGGACACAGGGCCAGCCCCAGCATTTT. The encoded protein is CATSDWTQGQPQHF.